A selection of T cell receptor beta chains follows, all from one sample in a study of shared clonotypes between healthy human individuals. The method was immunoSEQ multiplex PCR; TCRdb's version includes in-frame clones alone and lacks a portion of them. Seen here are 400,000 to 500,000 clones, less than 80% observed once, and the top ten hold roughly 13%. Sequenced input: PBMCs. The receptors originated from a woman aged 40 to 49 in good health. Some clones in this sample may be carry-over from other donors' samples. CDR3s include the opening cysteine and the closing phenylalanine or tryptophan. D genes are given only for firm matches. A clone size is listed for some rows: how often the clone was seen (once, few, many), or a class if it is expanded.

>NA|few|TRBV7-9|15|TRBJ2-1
CASSDFSGSYNEQFF
TGTGCCAGCAGTGACTTTAGCGGCTCCTACAATGAGCAGTTCTTC
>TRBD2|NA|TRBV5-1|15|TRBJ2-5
CASSLGTSGEETQYF
TGCGCCAGCAGCTTGGGGACTAGCGGGGAAGAGACCCAGTACTTC
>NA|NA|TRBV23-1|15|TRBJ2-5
CASKPGRQDRETQYF
TGCGCCAGCAAACCAGGTAGACAGGATCGAGAGACCCAGTACTTC
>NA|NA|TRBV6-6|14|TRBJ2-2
CASSYSYRTGELFF
TGTGCCAGCAGTTACTCTTACAGGACCGGGGAGCTGTTTTTT
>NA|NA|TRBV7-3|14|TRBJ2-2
CASSWGQDTGELFF
TGTGCCAGCAGCTGGGGACAAGACACCGGGGAGCTGTTTTTT
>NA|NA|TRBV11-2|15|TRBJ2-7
CASSLHWDGSYEQYF
TGTGCCAGCAGCTTACATTGGGACGGTTCCTACGAGCAGTACTTC
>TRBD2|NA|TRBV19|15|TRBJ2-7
CASSTELARAYEQYF
TGTGCCAGTAGTACGGAACTAGCGAGGGCCTACGAGCAGTACTTC
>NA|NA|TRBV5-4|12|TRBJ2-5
CASSLAQETQYF
TGTGCCAGCAGCTTGGCACAAGAGACCCAGTACTTC
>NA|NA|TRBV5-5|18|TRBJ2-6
CASSLVQVVASGANVLTF
TGTGCCAGCAGCTTGGTACAGGTTGTCGCCTCTGGGGCCAACGTCCTGACTTTC
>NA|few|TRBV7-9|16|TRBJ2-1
CASSPGQAGSYNEQFF
TGTGCCAGCAGCCCCGGCCAGGCGGGGTCCTACAATGAGCAGTTCTTC
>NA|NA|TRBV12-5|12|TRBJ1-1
CASGLLTGEAFF
TGTGCTAGTGGTTTGTTGACAGGTGAAGCTTTCTTT
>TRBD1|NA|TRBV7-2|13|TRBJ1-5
CASSPDRVKPQHF
TGTGCCAGCAGCCCGGACAGGGTGAAGCCCCAGCATTTT
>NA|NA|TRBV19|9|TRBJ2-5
CATKGAQYF
TGTGCCACTAAAGGGGCCCAGTACTTC
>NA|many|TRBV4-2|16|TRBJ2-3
CASSQPAVWCTDTQYF
TGTGCCAGCAGCCAGCCCGCTGTTTGGTGCACAGATACGCAGTATTTT
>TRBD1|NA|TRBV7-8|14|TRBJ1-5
CASSSTGANQPQHF
TGTGCCAGCAGCTCGACAGGGGCCAATCAGCCCCAGCATTTT
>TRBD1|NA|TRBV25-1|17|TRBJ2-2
CASSELGRGPGTGELFF
TGTGCCAGCAGTGAATTAGGCAGGGGGCCGGGCACCGGGGAGCTGTTTTTT
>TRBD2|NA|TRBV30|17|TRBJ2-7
CAWSVRLAGQLSYEQYF
TGTGCCTGGAGTGTACGGCTAGCGGGTCAACTCTCCTACGAGCAGTACTTC
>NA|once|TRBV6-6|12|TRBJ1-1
CASSYQTEGTFF
TGTGCCAGCAGTTACCAGACAGAGGGGACTTTCTTT
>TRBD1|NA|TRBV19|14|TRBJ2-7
CASKPTGLAYEQYF
TGTGCCAGCAAACCGACAGGGCTCGCCTACGAGCAGTACTTC